The 22 T cell receptor beta chains in this list originate from one sample, sequenced in a study of neurological immune-mediated disorders. TCRdb re-derived calls from the 5' RACE reads in MiXCR, one entry per CDR3 protein. The table includes over 60,000 distinct CDR3 sequences, more than 4% detected once. Sequencing was carried out using PBMCs. Source of these receptors: a woman between 50 and 59 years old with multiple sclerosis.

This clonotype was detected many times. The rearrangement uses TRBV5-1 and TRBJ2-3; D possibly corresponds to TRBD2 (5 bases). This CDR3 comprises 15 residues. Trimming left V 0 bases short and J 4 bases short, with 12 bases between. Germline-derived CDR1 and CDR2 are SGHRS and YFSETQ. CDR3 sequence: CASSLEGRRADTQYF. The CDR3 region has the DNA TGCGCCAGCAGCTTGGAGGGCCGGCGGGCAGATACGCAGTATTTT.

This clonotype was found a few times. The gene calls are TRBV5-6 and TRBJ1-2; D ambiguous. Germline V CDR1 and CDR2: SGHDT, YYEEEE. V lost 4 bases to trimming and J lost 0 bases, with 10 bases between them. The CDR3 sequence is 14 residues long. The CDR3 sequence is CASSPYETNYGYTF. The CDR3 coding sequence is TGTGCCAGCAGCCCGTATGAAACTAACTATGGCTACACCTTC.

This clonotype was counted at least ten times. The gene calls are TRBV29-1 and TRBJ2-3; 7 bases are a match to TRBD1. Losses at the gene ends were 3 bases for V and 1 base for J; bases not matched to a gene: 7. The CDR3 is 15 residues long. CDR1 SQVTM and CDR2 ANQGSEA come from the germline V gene. The CDR3 DNA sequence: TGCAGCGTTGACCGACAGGGAAGGGGCACAGATACGCAGTATTTT. It specifies CSVDRQGRGTDTQYF.

This clonotype was detected many times. The chain carries TRBV9 and TRBJ2-1; the match to TRBD1 covers 7 bases. Per germline, CDR1 SGDLS and CDR2 YYNGEE. V dropped 0 bases and J dropped 9; count of bases not matched to a gene: 9. The CDR3 spans 15 residues. CDR3 nucleotide sequence: TGTGCCAGCAGCGTAGTTTCAGGGGGAGTGGGTGAGCAGTTCTTC. It codes for CASSVVSGGVGEQFF.

This clonotype was counted at least ten times. This chain joins TRBV6-6 and TRBJ1-1, with D uncertain. V lost 6 bases, J lost 1 base, and 9 bases lay in between. The CDR3 has 13 residues. Germline lookup yields CDR1 MNHNY and CDR2 SVGAGI (reference sequence). The chain's CDR3 is CASSDLKNTEAFF. In DNA, the CDR3 is TGTGCCAGCAGCGACCTAAAGAACACTGAAGCTTTCTTT.

This clonotype was counted at least ten times. The gene calls are TRBV6-2 or TRBV6-3 and TRBJ1-1; D gene unclear. Trimming removed 2 bases at V and 0 bases at J, with 4 bases between. The length of the CDR3 is 13 residues. Germline V gives CDR1 MNHEY, CDR2 SVGEGT. Written as DNA, the CDR3 is TGTGCCAGCAGTTACCACCTGAACACTGAAGCTTTCTTT. This translates into CASSYHLNTEAFF.

This clonotype was picked up many times. This chain joins TRBV10-3 and TRBJ2-1; 9 bases are shared with TRBD1. Germline loops: CDR1 ENHRY, CDR2 SYGVKD. J was trimmed by 6 bases and V by 6 bases; bases with no gene match: 6. There are 14 residues in the CDR3. The CDR3 here is CAISGTGFANEQFF. CDR3 bases: TGTGCCATCAGCGGGACAGGGTTCGCCAATGAGCAGTTCTTC.

This clonotype occurred many times. One end of the junction does not line up with germline, which may come from a read error. The chain has TRBV20-1 and TRBJ1-6, with TRBD1 matching over 8 bases. The CDR3 covers 14 residues. Per germline, CDR1 DFQATT and CDR2 SNEGSKA (reference sequence). The CDR3 bases are TGCAGTGCTAGAGATGGGACAGGCTATTCACCCCTCAACTTT. Residues: CSARDGTGYSPLNF.

This clonotype was seen repeatedly, ten times or more. The J gene is TRBJ2-6, the V gene TRBV12-3 or TRBV12-4, with D unresolved. The CDR3 is 16 amino acids. Trimming removed 5 bases at V and 0 bases at J, with 11 bases between. The CDR3 DNA follows: TGTGCCAGCAGTCGCCGGGCCGGCTCTGGGGCCAACGTCCTGACTTTC. This gives the protein CASSRRAGSGANVLTF.

This clonotype qualifies as medium-sized. The rearrangement links TRBV5-5 to TRBJ2-1, with D maybe TRBD2 (6 bases). Trimming left V 0 bases short and J 4 bases short, with 11 bases between. In germline, CDR1 is SGHKS, CDR2 YYEKEE (reference sequence). The length of the CDR3 is 15 residues. CDR3 in amino acids: CASSLVPGRYNEQFF. The CDR3 DNA sequence: TGTGCCAGCAGCTTGGTACCAGGGAGGTACAATGAGCAGTTCTTC.

This clonotype was detected many times. The chain employs TRBV10-3 and TRBJ2-3; TRBD1 aligns across 8 bases. This CDR3 contains 18 residues. Per germline, CDR1 ENHRY and CDR2 SYGVKD. V gave up 5 bases and J gave up 0 bases; unmatched junction bases: 13. The CDR3 reads CAISITPVRTGSTDTQYF. The CDR3 DNA reads as TGTGCCATCAGTATAACCCCAGTGAGGACAGGGAGCACAGATACGCAGTATTTT.

Many counts were recorded for this clonotype. CDR3 bases: TGTGCCAGCAGTTCCCGGACGGACGTTAACTATGGCTACACCTTC. It translates to CASSSRTDVNYGYTF. The chain carries TRBV6-2 or TRBV6-3 and TRBJ1-2; no clear D. The CDR3 has 15 amino acids. V was trimmed by 4 bases and J by 1 base, leaving 13 bases between them. The germline gives CDR1 MNHEY, CDR2 SVGEGT.

This clonotype was recorded at least ten times. V is TRBV7-2 and J is TRBJ2-7; D possibly uses TRBD1 or TRBD2 (5 bases each). The germline V gene encodes CDR1 SGHTA and CDR2 FQGNSA. V dropped 5 bases and J dropped 6 bases, with 14 bases sitting between them. This CDR3 is 13 amino acids long. CDR3 DNA sequence: TGTGCCAGCAGCCTCAGGGAGCTCGGCGAGCAGTACTTC. It yields the protein CASSLRELGEQYF.

This clonotype occurred many times. The genes are TRBV5-1 and TRBJ2-2; 10 positions agree with TRBD2. Germline lookup yields CDR1 SGHRS and CDR2 YFSETQ. V lost 1 base to trimming and J lost 5 bases; unmatched junction nucleotides: 2. This CDR3 spans 15 amino acids. CDR3 nucleotides: TGCGCCAGCAGCTTGCTAGCGGGGGAAACCGGGGAGCTGTTTTTT. It specifies CASSLLAGETGELFF.

The rearrangement links TRBV5-1 to TRBJ1-1; D perhaps matches TRBD1 (5 bases). The CDR3 has 13 amino acids. Trimming pared 6 bases from V and 1 base from J, leaving 10 bases between. CDR1 is SGHRS and CDR2 is YFSETQ in the germline V gene. The CDR3 spells CASNRGGNTEAFF. The CDR3 DNA follows: TGCGCCAGCAATAGGGGTGGGAACACTGAAGCTTTCTTT.

This clonotype was counted at least ten times. The rearrangement joins TRBV5-1 to TRBJ1-6; D is undetermined. V shed 0 bases and J shed 7 bases, with 2 bases lying between them. Germline lookup yields CDR1 SGHRS and CDR2 YFSETQ. This CDR3 is 12 amino acids long. CDR3 bases: TGCGCCAGCAGCTTGGGGAATTCACCCCTCCACTTT. It is translated as CASSLGNSPLHF.

This clonotype was counted ten times or more. J is TRBJ2-5 and V is TRBV7-2; D gene unclear. In germline, CDR1 is SGHTA, CDR2 FQGNSA. Trimming left V 5 bases short and J 2 bases short, with 3 bases between. The CDR3 extends over 11 amino acids. The CDR3 protein is CASSRQETQYF. CDR3 coding DNA: TGTGCCAGCAGCCGTCAAGAGACCCAGTACTTC.

There are many counts of this clonotype. The chain carries TRBV12-3 or TRBV12-4 and TRBJ2-7; D unclear. V lost 5 bases to trimming and J lost 6 bases, with 17 bases between them. There are 14 residues in the CDR3. Here the CDR3 reads CASSPGGARTEQYF. DNA of the CDR3: TGTGCCAGCAGTCCAGGCGGTGCGCGGACCGAGCAGTACTTC.

The sample holds many counts of this clonotype. The genes are TRBV27 and TRBJ2-7, with D perhaps matching TRBD2 (7 bases). CDR1 is MNHEY, CDR2 SMNVEV, per germline (reference sequence). The CDR3 totals 14 residues. V was shortened by 2 bases and J by 2 bases, with 10 bases between the two germline ends. DNA of the CDR3: TGTGCCAGCAGTTTACGGGGGGCGACCTACGAGCAGTACTTC. Protein sequence: CASSLRGATYEQYF.

Many counts were recorded for this clonotype. This rearrangement joins TRBV7-2 to TRBJ1-2, with 10 nucleotides matching TRBD1. The CDR3 covers 14 residues. Germline-derived CDR1 and CDR2 are SGHTA and FQGNSA. Trimming removed 3 bases from V and 5 bases from J; junction bases left unmatched: 3. The CDR3 DNA sequence: TGTGCCAGCAGCTTGACGGACAGGGGGTATGGCTACACCTTC. It is translated as CASSLTDRGYGYTF.

This clonotype was seen a few times. A much more abundant neighbour one base away suggests this may be a read error. This chain connects TRBV6-5 to TRBJ1-1; D is uncertain. This CDR3 is 16 amino acids long. Germline V gives CDR1 MNHEY, CDR2 SVGAGI. Trimming cost V 5 bases and J 0 bases, with 16 bases left between them. CDR3 sequence (DNA): TGTGCCAGCAGTCCGCAGGCTGTAACCATGAACACTGAAGCTTTCTTT. Translated: CASSPQAVTMNTEAFF.

This clonotype was detected ten times or more. The chain has TRBV10-3 and TRBJ2-1; 10 nucleotides match TRBD1. This CDR3 region has 14 residues. After removal of 7 bases from V and 7 bases from J, the junction contained 7 bases not matched to a gene. Germline V gene sequence: CDR1 ENHRY, CDR2 SYGVKD. CDR3 in DNA: TGTGCCATCAAGGGACAGGGGAGTATGAATGAGCAGTTCTTC. This translates into CAIKGQGSMNEQFF.